This is a list of T cell receptor beta chains from one sample in a study of cytomegalovirus exposure and HLA in healthy donors. Using immunoSEQ multiplex PCR, the repertoire was profiled, and TCRdb retains in-frame clones only, with some absent. This sample carries under 100,000 clones, roughly 82% of them seen once, and the ten largest clones take roughly 8.3%. Sequencing input: PBMCs. Every receptor here comes from a human donor in good health. Each CDR3 is given without its conserved first and last residue.

AWSVSPTSTDTQY	TRBV30	TRBJ2-3	13
ASSEYGEGYGYT	TRBV2	TRBJ1-2	12
ASKWSEASNQPQH	TRBV27	TRBJ1-5	13
ASSESTNMNTEAF	TRBV10-2	TRBJ1-1	13
ASSRTGEGTEAF	TRBV7-2	TRBJ1-1	12
ASSSPGQGEKLF	TRBV27	TRBJ1-4	12
ASSLGGASSYNEQF	TRBV5-1	TRBJ2-1	14
ASRYHRDSYTDTQY	TRBV2	TRBJ2-3	14
ASSSGLGDNEQF	TRBV5-1	TRBJ2-1	12
ASSDRRGGGTGELF	TRBV4-2	TRBJ2-2	14
ASSLVGTSGSAEQF	TRBV5-1	TRBJ2-1	14
ASSVMGVTYEQY	TRBV5-1	TRBJ2-7	12
ASSLTGGSSYEQY	TRBV5-6	TRBJ2-7	13
ASSLIESTGELF	TRBV27	TRBJ2-2	12
ASSPGDTWYEQY	TRBV7-2	TRBJ2-7	12
ASSLNREGNQPQH	TRBV5-5	TRBJ1-5	13
ASSLEITGVSGGYT	TRBV7-6	TRBJ1-2	14
ASSSTGTREAF	TRBV5-1	TRBJ1-1	11
SVVPTGEPYEQY	TRBV29-1	TRBJ2-7	12
SVVPTGTTEAF	TRBV29-1	TRBJ1-1	11
ASRTASTDTQY	TRBV5-1	TRBJ2-3	11
ASSAWTGVNTEAF	TRBV2	TRBJ1-1	13
ASNTEGTGNYGYT	TRBV7-8	TRBJ1-2	13
ASSVLLGEQY	TRBV5-6	TRBJ2-7	10
ASAREGVGNTEAF	TRBV5-5	TRBJ1-1	13
ASSLRLDDRELF	TRBV11-2	TRBJ2-2	12
ASSTKGGYEQY	TRBV7-9	TRBJ2-7	11
ASSFRPTANYGYT	TRBV7-6	TRBJ1-2	13
SVKQASKNIQY	TRBV29-1	TRBJ2-4	11
ASSYVVGQGMGGYT	TRBV6-6	TRBJ1-2	14
ASSRTGQGNIQY	TRBV4-3	TRBJ2-4	12
ASSDRGRNTDTQY	TRBV2	TRBJ2-3	13
ASSPGTGDTDTQY	TRBV9	TRBJ2-3	13
ASSSHLAGETQY	TRBV5-1	TRBJ2-5	12
ASSFPRDSLNTEAF	TRBV5-1	TRBJ1-1	14
AWSPQTLTGGHTEAF	TRBV30	TRBJ1-1	15
ASSSTGARYEQY	TRBV11-3	TRBJ2-7	12
ASSFKGSTDTQY	TRBV7-9	TRBJ2-3	12
SVAAPTSYGYT	TRBV29-1	TRBJ1-2	11
AWSHRVDQPQH	TRBV30	TRBJ1-5	11